A selection of T cell receptor beta chains follows, all from one sample in a study of blood T cell repertoires in COVID-19. Sequenced by immunoSEQ multiplex PCR; TCRdb stores in-frame clones only, minus some. Of about 150,000 clones in the sample, about 90% are singletons; the top ten hold over 0.45%. Sequenced: peripheral blood. The receptor source for this set is a man aged 50 to 59 with acute or convalescent COVID-19. The CDR3 runs from the conserved cysteine through the conserved F or W. A D gene is named only where the DNA matches it firmly. Clone size appears in some rows only: once, few, many, or a class for an expanded clone.

>TRBV24-1|.|.|TRBJ2-2
TGTGCCACCAGGTCGGGACAGAACACCGGGGAGCTGTTTTTT
CATRSGQNTGELFF
>TRBV27|.|.|TRBJ1-5
TGTGCCAGCAGCCACGGGGGCGGGGGTCAGCCCCAGCATTTT
CASSHGGGGQPQHF
>TRBV6-1|once|.|TRBJ1-5
TGTGCCAGCAGTGAAGCGCTTCGGAGTCAGGGGAATCAGCCCCAGCATTTT
CASSEALRSQGNQPQHF
>TRBV3-1/TRBV3-2|once|TRBD1|TRBJ1-5
TGTGCCAGCTCTCGACAGGGAAATCAGCCCCAGCATTTT
CASSRQGNQPQHF
>TRBV19|.|.|TRBJ2-7
TGTGCCAGTAGCCAACCGCGGCAGGGTCCAAACGAGCAGTACTTC
CASSQPRQGPNEQYF
>TRBV18|once|.|TRBJ2-1
TGTGCCAGCTCACCAACTGAGGGAGATGAGCAGTTCTTC
CASSPTEGDEQFF
>TRBV4-3|once|.|TRBJ1-1
TGCGCCAGCAGCCAAGACGTGGCCTCTGAAGCTTTCTTT
CASSQDVASEAFF
>TRBV4-1|.|.|TRBJ1-1
TGCGCCAGCAGCCACACTACGGGTAGAGGGAGGGACACTGAAGCTTTCTTT
CASSHTTGRGRDTEAFF
>TRBV12-3/TRBV12-4|.|.|TRBJ2-1
TGTGCCAGCAGTTTTTCCGGGGAGCAGTTCTTC
CASSFSGEQFF
>TRBV5-8|.|TRBD2|TRBJ2-5
TGTGCCAGCAGCCGGATGGTAGCGGGAGAGACCCAGTACTTC
CASSRMVAGETQYF
>TRBV3-1/TRBV3-2|.|TRBD1|TRBJ1-2
TGTGCCAGCAGCCAGCCCCCCGGGACAGGGGATGGCTACACCTTC
CASSQPPGTGDGYTF
>TRBV10-3|.|TRBD2|TRBJ2-5
TGTGCCATCAGTGATGGGGTCAGGGAGGGAGAGACCCAGTACTTC
CAISDGVREGETQYF
>TRBV7-2|.|.|TRBJ1-3
TGTGCCAGCAGCCGTGGAGGATGGAGGGACTCTGGAAACACCATATATTTT
CASSRGGWRDSGNTIYF
>TRBV10-2|.|.|TRBJ1-6
TGCGCCAGCAGTGAGTCGCGGGGACCCCTCCACTTT
CASSESRGPLHF
>TRBV7-6|.|TRBD2|TRBJ2-1
TGTGCCAGCATTCCGCGGGAGGGTATAAGCTCCTACAATGAGCAGTTCTTC
CASIPREGISSYNEQFF
>TRBV4-2|.|TRBD1|TRBJ2-1
TGTGCCAGCAGCCAATCTCCGGGACAGGGGGCGGTTTACAATGAGCAGTTCTTC
CASSQSPGQGAVYNEQFF
>TRBV28|.|.|TRBJ1-3
TGTGCCAGCATTTCTTCAGACAGCCTCGGAAACACCATATATTTT
CASISSDSLGNTIYF
>TRBV9|.|.|TRBJ2-3
TGTGCCAGCAGCGAAGAAGGAACAGCTAGCACAGATACGCAGTATTTT
CASSEEGTASTDTQYF